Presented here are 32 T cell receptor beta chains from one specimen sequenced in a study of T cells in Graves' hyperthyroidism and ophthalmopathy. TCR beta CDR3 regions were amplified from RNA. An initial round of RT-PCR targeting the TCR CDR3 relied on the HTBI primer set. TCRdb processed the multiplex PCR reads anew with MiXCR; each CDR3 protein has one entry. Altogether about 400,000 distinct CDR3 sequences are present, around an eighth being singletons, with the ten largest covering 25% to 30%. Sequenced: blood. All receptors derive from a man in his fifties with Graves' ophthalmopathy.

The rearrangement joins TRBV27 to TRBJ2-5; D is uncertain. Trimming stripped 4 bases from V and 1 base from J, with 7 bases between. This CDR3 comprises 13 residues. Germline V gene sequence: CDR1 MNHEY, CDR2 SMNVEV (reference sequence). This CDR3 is CASSSNLQETQYF. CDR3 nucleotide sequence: TGTGCCAGCAGTTCGAACCTCCAAGAGACCCAGTACTTC.

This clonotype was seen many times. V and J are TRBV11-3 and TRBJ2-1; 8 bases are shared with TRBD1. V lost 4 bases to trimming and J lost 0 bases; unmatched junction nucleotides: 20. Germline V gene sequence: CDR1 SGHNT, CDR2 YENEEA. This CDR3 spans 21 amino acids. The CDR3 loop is CASSSESQGAHPYLSYNEQFF. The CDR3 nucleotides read TGTGCCAGCAGCTCCGAGTCCCAGGGGGCGCACCCTTATCTCTCCTACAATGAGCAGTTCTTC.

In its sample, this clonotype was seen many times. The CDR3 DNA reads as TGTGCCAGCAGAAAACCGGGACAGGGGATTAAAGAGACCCAGTACTTC. Protein product: CASRKPGQGIKETQYF. V is TRBV12-3 or TRBV12-4 and J is TRBJ2-5, with 10 nucleotides matching TRBD1. The CDR3 is made up of 16 amino acids. V trimming: 6 bases; J trimming: 3 bases; junction bases outside the gene matches: 10.

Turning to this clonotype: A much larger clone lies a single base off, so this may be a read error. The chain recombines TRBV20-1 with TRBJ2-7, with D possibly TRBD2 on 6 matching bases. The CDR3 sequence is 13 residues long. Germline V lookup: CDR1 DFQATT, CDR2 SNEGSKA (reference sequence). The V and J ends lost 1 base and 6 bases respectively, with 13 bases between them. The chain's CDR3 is CSARAWGVCEQYF. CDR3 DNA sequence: TGCAGTGCTAGAGCCTGGGGGGTCTGCGAGCAGTACTTC.

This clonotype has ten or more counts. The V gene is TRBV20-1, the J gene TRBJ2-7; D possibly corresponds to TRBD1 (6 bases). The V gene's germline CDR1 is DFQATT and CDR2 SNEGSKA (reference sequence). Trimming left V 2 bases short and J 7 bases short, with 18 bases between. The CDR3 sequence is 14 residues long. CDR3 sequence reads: CSARSNRVSWEQYF. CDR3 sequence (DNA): TGCAGTGCTAGATCGAACAGGGTATCATGGGAGCAGTACTTC.

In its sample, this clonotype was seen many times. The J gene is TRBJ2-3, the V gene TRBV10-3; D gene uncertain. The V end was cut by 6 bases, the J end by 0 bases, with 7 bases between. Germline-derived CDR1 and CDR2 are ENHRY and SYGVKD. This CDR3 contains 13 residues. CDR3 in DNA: TGTGCCATCAGGTCGGCTAGCACAGATACGCAGTATTTT. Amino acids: CAIRSASTDTQYF.

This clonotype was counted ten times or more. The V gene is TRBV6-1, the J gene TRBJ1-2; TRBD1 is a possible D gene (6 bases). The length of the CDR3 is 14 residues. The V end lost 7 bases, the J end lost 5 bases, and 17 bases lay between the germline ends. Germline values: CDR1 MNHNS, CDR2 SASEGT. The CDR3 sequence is CASTQGGGGYGYTF. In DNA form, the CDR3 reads TGTGCCAGCACTCAAGGGGGAGGTGGATATGGCTACACCTTC.

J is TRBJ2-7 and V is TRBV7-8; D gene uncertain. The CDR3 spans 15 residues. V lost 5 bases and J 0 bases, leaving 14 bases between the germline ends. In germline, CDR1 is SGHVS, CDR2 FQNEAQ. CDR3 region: CASSKQRLASYEQYF. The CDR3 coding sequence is TGTGCCAGCAGCAAACAAAGGCTGGCCTCCTACGAGCAGTACTTC.

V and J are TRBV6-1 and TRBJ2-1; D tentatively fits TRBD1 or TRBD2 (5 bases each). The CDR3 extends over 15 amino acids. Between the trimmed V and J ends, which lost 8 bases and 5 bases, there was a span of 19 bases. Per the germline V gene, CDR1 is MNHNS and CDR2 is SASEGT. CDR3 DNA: TGTGCCAGCGCCAAGGGGAGAAGGTCGGACAATGAGCAGTTCTTC. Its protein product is CASAKGRRSDNEQFF.

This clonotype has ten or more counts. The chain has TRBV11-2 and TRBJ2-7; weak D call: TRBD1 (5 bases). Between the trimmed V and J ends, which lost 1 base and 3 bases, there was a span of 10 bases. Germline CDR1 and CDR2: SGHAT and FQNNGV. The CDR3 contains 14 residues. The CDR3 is CASSLGRTNYEQYF. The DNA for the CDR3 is TGTGCCAGCAGCTTAGGTAGGACAAACTACGAGCAGTACTTC.

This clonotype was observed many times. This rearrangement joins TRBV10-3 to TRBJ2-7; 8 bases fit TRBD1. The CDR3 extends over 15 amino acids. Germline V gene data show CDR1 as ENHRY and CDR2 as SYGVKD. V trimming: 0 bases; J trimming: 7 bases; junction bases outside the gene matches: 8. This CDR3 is CAISESRQGAGEQYF. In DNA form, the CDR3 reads TGTGCCATCAGTGAGTCCCGGCAGGGGGCCGGAGAGCAGTACTTC.

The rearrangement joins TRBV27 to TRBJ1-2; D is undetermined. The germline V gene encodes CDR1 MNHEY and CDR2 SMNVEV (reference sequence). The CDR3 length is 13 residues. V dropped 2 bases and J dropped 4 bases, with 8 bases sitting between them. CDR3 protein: CASSLNQFYGYTF. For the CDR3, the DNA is TGTGCCAGCAGTTTAAATCAGTTCTATGGCTACACCTTC.

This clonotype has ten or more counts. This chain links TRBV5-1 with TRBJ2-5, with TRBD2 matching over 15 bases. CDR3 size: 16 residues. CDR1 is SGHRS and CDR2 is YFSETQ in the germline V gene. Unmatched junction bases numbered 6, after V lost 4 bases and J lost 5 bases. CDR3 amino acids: CASSPRTSGREETQYF. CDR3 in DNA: TGCGCCAGCAGCCCTAGGACTAGCGGGAGGGAGGAGACCCAGTACTTC.

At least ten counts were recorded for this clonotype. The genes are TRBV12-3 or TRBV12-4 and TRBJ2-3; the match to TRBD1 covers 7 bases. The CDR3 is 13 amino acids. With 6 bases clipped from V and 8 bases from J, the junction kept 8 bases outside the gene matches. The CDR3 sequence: CASSSQGGVTQYF. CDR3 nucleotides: TGTGCCAGCAGCTCCCAAGGGGGCGTTACGCAGTATTTT.

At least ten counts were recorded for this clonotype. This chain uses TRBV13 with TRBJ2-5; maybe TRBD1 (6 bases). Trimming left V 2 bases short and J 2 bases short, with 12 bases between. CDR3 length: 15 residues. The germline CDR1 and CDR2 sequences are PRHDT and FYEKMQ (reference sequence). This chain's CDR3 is CASSLQLGTQETQYF. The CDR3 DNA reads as TGTGCCAGCAGCTTACAACTAGGGACACAAGAGACCCAGTACTTC.

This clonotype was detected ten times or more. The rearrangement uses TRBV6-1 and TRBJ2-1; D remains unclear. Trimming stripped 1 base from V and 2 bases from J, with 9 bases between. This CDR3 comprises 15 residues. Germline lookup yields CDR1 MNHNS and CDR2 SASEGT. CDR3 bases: TGTGCCAGCAGTGAAGGGACCCTCACCTACAATGAGCAGTTCTTC. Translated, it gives CASSEGTLTYNEQFF.

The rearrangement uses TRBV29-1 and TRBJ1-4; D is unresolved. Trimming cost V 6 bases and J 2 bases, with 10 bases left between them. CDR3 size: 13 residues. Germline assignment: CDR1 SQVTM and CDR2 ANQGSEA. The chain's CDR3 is CSVVYETNEKLFF. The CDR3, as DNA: TGCAGCGTCGTGTATGAGACTAATGAAAAACTGTTTTTT.

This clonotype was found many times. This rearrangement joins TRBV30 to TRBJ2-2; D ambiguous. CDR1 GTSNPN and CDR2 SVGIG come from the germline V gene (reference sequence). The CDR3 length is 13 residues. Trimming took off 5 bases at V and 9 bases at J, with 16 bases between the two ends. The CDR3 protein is CAWDRTEFRELFF. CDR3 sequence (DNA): TGTGCCTGGGACCGAACCGAGTTCCGGGAGCTGTTTTTT.

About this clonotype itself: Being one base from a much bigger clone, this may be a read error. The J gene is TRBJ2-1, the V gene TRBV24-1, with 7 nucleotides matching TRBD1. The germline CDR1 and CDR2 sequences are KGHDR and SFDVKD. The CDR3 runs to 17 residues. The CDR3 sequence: CVTSDSPGGSRYNEQFF. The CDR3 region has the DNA TGTGTCACCAGTGATTCCCCAGGGGGTTCACGCTACAATGAGCAGTTCTTC.

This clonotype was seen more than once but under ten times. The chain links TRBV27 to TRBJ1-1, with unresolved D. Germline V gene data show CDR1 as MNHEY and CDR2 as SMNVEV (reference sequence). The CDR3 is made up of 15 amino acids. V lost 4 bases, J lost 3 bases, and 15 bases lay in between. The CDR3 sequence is CASSSKSRAYTEAFF. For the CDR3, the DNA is TGTGCCAGCAGTTCCAAAAGTAGGGCATACACTGAAGCTTTCTTT.

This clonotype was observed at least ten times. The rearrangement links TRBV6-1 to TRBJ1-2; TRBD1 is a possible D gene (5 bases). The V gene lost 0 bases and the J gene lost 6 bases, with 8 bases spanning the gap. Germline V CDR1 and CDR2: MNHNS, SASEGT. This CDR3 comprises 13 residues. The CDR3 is CASSEARGHGYTF. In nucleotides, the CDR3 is TGTGCCAGCAGTGAAGCGCGGGGACATGGCTACACCTTC.

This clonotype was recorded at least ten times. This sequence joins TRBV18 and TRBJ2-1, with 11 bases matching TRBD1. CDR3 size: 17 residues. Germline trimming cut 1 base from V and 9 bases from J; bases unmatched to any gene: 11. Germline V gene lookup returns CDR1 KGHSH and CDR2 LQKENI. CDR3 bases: TGTGCCAGCTCACCACTCAATCCAGGGACAGGGGGTGGTGAGCAGTTCTTC. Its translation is CASSPLNPGTGGGEQFF.

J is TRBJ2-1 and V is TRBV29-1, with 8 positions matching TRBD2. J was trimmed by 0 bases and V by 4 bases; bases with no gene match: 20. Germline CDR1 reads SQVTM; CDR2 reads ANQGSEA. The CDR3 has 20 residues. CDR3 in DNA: TGCAGCGTTGCTCCACGTACCAGCGGGAGTGGAGTGAGCTCCTACAATGAGCAGTTCTTC. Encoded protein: CSVAPRTSGSGVSSYNEQFF.

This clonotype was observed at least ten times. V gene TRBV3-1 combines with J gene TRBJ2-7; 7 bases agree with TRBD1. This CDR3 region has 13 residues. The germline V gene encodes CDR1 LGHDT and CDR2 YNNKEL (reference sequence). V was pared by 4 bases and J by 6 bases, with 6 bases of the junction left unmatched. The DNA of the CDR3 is TGTGCCAGCAGCCCAGGGGGTTCGGGCGAGCAGTACTTC. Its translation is CASSPGGSGEQYF.

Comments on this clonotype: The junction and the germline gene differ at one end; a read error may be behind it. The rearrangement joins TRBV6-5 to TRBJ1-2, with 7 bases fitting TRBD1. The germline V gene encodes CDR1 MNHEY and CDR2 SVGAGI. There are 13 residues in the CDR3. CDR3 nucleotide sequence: TGTGCCAGCAGTTTGACAGGGAACTATGGCTGCACCTTC. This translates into CASSLTGNYGCTF.

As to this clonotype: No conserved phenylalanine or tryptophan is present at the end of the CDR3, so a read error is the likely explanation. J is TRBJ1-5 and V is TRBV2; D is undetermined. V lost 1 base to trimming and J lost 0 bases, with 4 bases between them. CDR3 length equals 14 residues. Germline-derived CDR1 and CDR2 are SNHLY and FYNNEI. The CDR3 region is CASSEGGSNQPQHL. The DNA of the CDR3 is TGTGCCAGCAGTGAAGGCGGTAGCAATCAGCCCCAGCATCTT.

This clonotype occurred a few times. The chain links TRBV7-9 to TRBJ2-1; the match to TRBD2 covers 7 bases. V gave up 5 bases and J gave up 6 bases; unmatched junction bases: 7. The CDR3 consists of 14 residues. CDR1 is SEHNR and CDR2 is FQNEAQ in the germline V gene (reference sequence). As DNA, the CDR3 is TGTGCCAGCAGCCCAATCACGGGAGGCAATGAGCAGTTCTTC. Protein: CASSPITGGNEQFF.

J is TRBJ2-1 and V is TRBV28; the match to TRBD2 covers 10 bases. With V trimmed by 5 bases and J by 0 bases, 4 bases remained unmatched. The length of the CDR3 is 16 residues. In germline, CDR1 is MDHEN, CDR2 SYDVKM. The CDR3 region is CASSPAGGGSYNEQFF. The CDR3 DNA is TGTGCCAGCAGTCCAGCGGGAGGGGGCTCCTACAATGAGCAGTTCTTC.

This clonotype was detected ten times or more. CDR3 loop: CASSLWGGRSNQPQHF. The CDR3 bases are TGTGCCAGCAGCCTGTGGGGGGGCCGTAGCAATCAGCCCCAGCATTTT. The J gene is TRBJ1-5, the V gene TRBV7-2; maybe TRBD1 (6 bases). The CDR3 runs to 16 residues. V lost 5 bases, J lost 0 bases, and 14 bases lay in between. Germline CDR1 is SGHTA and CDR2 is FQGNSA. The complete variable domain, with remaining parts taken from reference TRBV7-2 and TRBJ1-5, reads GAGVSQSPSNKVTEKGKDVELRCDPISGHTALYWYRQSLGQGLEFLIYFQGNSAPDKSGLPSDRFSAERTGGSVSTLTIQRTQQEDSAVYLCASSLWGGRSNQPQHFGDGTRLSIL.

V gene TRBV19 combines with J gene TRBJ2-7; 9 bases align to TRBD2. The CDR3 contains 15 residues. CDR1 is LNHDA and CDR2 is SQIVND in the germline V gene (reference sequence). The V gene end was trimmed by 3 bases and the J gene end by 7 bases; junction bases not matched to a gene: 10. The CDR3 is CASSISASGNREQYF. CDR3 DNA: TGTGCCAGTAGTATTTCGGCTAGCGGGAATCGGGAGCAGTACTTC.

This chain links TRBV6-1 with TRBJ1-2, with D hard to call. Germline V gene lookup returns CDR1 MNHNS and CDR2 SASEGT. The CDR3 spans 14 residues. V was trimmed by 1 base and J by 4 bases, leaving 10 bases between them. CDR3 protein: CASSEGRNLYGYTF. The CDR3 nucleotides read TGTGCCAGCAGTGAAGGTCGGAACCTCTATGGCTACACCTTC.

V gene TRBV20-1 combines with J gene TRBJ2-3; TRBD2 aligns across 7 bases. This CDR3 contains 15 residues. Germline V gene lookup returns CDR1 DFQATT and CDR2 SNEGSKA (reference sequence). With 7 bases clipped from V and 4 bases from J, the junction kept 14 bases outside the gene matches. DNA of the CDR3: TGCAGTGTCGCGTCCGTGGGAGGGCCCGCAGATACGCAGTATTTT. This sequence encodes CSVASVGGPADTQYF.